Sequencing of this T cell receptor beta chain was carried out in a study of a mutant IDH1 vaccine in newly diagnosed glioma. Findings and limits, study-wide: It seemed that pseudoprogression was not linked to changes in the top peripheral T cell clonotypes. Patients mounted vaccine-induced immune responses in about 92% of cases.

The time point denotes: week 11, during vaccination. Every vaccine dose comprised 300 ug of mutant IDH1 20-mer peptide plus topical imiquimod. New WHO grade 3 or 4 astrocytomas that were IDH1-mutant and ATRX-lost occurred in the donors. This clone appeared once. Its antigen is as yet unknown. Profiling relied on immunoSEQ multiplex PCR, and the TCRdb table lists in-frame clones only, not all of them. The sample holds about 40,000 clones, around 84% seen once. CDR3 length: 16 amino acids. Deletions cut 5 bases from V and 0 bases from J, with 16 bases between. Germline V lookup: CDR1 LNHDA, CDR2 SQIVND (reference sequence).

Material: PBMCs, obtained from a glioma patient whose treatment included an IDH1 peptide vaccine. The chain links TRBV19 to TRBJ1-1, with D perhaps TRBD1 (5 bases). The sequence was obtained from a man aged 40-55 years with glioma. The CDR3 DNA reads TGTGCCAGTAGTGACGCGCGGGGACGGATGAACACTGAAGCTTTCTTT. Translating gives CASSDARGRMNTEAFF.